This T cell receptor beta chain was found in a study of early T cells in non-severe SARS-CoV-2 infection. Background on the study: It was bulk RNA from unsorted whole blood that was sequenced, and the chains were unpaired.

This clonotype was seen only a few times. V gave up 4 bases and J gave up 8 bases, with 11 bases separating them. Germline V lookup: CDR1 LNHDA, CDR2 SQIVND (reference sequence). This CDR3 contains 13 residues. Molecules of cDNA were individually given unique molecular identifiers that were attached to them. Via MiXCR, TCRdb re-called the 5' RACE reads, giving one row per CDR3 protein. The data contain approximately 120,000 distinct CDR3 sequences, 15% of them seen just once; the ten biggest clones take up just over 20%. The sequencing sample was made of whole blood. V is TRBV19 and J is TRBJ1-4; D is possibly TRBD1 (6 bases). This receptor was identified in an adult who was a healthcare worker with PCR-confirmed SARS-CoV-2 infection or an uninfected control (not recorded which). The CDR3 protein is CASSRGTQEKLFF. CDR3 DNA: TGTGCCAGTAGTAGAGGGACACAAGAAAAACTGTTTTTT.